This T cell receptor beta chain came from a study of early T cells in non-severe SARS-CoV-2 infection. As for the study in general: Sequencing of unsorted whole blood was done on bulk RNA, leaving chains unpaired.

The V end lost 6 bases, the J end lost 4 bases, and 9 bases lay between the germline ends. The CDR3 is 13 amino acids. Unique molecular identifiers (one per individual cDNA molecule) were attached. TCRdb itself ran the 5' RACE reads through MiXCR, one entry per CDR3 protein. The sample records approximately 27,000 distinct CDR3 sequences, approximately 4.3% being singletons. Regarding the study as a whole: In VDJdb matching, anti-spike CD8 responses were favored while private and CD4 specificities went missing.

For this clonotype: Its antigen is undetermined.

The chain has TRBV12-3 or TRBV12-4 and TRBJ2-2, with a possible D match to TRBD2 (6 bases). Sequenced input: whole blood. This receptor was taken from an adult who was a healthcare worker with PCR-confirmed SARS-CoV-2 infection or an uninfected control (not recorded which). CDR3 DNA sequence: TGTGCCAGCAGCATGGGGGGCACCGGGGAGCTGTTTTTT. Protein: CASSMGGTGELFF.